This T cell receptor beta chain was profiled in a study of blood T cell repertoires in COVID-19. Looking at the study overall: COVID-19 samples collected from the United States, Italy and Spain covered acute and convalescent phases. Nucleic acid was either cDNA or gDNA, and it came from T cells, B-cell-depleted T cells, or PBMCs.

In the authors' workflow: Quantification of nucleated cells was approximated via reference gene primer amplification. TCRdb keeps only in-frame clones here, not all; method: immunoSEQ multiplex PCR. That table gives V, J and clone size, and the DNA gave D and trimming. The table records over 250,000 clones, approximately 83% of them present only once. This CDR3 contains 11 residues. Between the trimmed V and J ends, which lost 3 bases and 7 bases, there was a span of 4 bases. The chain employs TRBV12-3 or TRBV12-4 and TRBJ2-1; D is unresolved. The clonotype comes from an older woman with acute or convalescent COVID-19. Sequenced input: peripheral blood. The CDR3 protein is CASSFLNEQFF. CDR3 sequence (DNA): TGTGCCAGCAGTTTCTTAAATGAGCAGTTCTTC.